Following are 16 T cell receptor beta chains from one sample sequenced in a study of T cells in Graves' hyperthyroidism and ophthalmopathy. Using RNA transcripts as the source, TCR beta CDR3 regions were amplified. With the HTBI primer set, the TCR CDR3 went through a first round of RT-PCR. Using its own MiXCR run on the multiplex PCR reads, TCRdb lists one record per CDR3 protein. The table has some 500,000 distinct CDR3 sequences, about 16% seen once. What was sequenced was blood. The receptors were sampled from a woman aged 30 to 39 with Graves' ophthalmopathy.

This clonotype was counted between two and nine times. J is TRBJ1-2 and V is TRBV20-1; TRBD1 aligns across 7 bases. CDR1 and CDR2 (germline): DFQATT, SNEGSKA (reference sequence). The CDR3 is 11 amino acids. Trimming took 7 bases from V and 4 from J; bases not matched to a gene: 3. CDR3: CSGDRSYGYTF. CDR3 bases: TGCAGTGGGGACAGAAGCTATGGCTACACCTTC.

CDR3 sequence (DNA): TGCGCCAGCAGCCAGAGGAAGGAGAGCTATGGCTACACCTTC. It is translated as CASSQRKESYGYTF. The chain employs TRBV4-3 and TRBJ1-2; D call uncertain. The germline CDR1 and CDR2 sequences are LGHNA and YSLEER. This CDR3 is built from 14 residues. V dropped 3 bases and J dropped 4 bases, with 12 bases sitting between them.

This clonotype showed up many times. The V and J genes are TRBV28 and TRBJ2-5; the match to TRBD1 covers 9 bases. The CDR3 is 16 amino acids. Germline CDR1 and CDR2: MDHEN and SYDVKM. After removal of 3 bases from V and 5 bases from J, the junction contained 10 bases not matched to a gene. The CDR3 region is CASSLLDRGEAETQYF. The CDR3 nucleotides read TGTGCCAGCAGTTTGCTGGACAGGGGAGAGGCGGAGACCCAGTACTTC.

This clonotype was detected ten times or more. The rearrangement links TRBV30 to TRBJ2-6, with D unclear. Trimming took off 4 bases at V and 0 bases at J, with 4 bases between the two ends. The CDR3 is 13 amino acids. Germline V CDR1 and CDR2: GTSNPN, SVGIG (reference sequence). This chain's CDR3 is CAWTSSGANVLTF. CDR3 coding DNA: TGTGCCTGGACCAGCTCTGGGGCCAACGTCCTGACTTTC.

Many counts were recorded for this clonotype. J is TRBJ2-3 and V is TRBV7-2; 10 bases agree with TRBD2. J lost 4 bases, V lost 3 bases, and 13 bases had no gene match. CDR1 is SGHTA, CDR2 FQGNSA, per germline. The CDR3 consists of 18 residues. The CDR3 nucleotides are TGTGCCAGCAGCTTTCCCCTCTGGAGCGGGAGGGCATCAGATACGCAGTATTTT. It yields the protein CASSFPLWSGRASDTQYF.

This clonotype occurred many times. This chain uses TRBV2 with TRBJ1-6; 9 bases line up with TRBD1. V lost 7 bases, J lost 10 bases, and 8 bases stayed unmatched. This CDR3 spans 14 amino acids. The germline V gene encodes CDR1 SNHLY and CDR2 FYNNEI. This chain's CDR3 is CASTPGQGGSPLHF. CDR3 in DNA: TGTGCCAGCACCCCGGGACAGGGTGGATCACCCCTCCACTTT.

This clonotype has a handful of counts. The CDR3 loop is CASSLGLAGGLPGRTDTQYF. CDR3 nucleotide sequence: TGCGCCAGCAGCTTGGGACTAGCGGGAGGGTTACCTGGCCGCACAGATACGCAGTATTTT. The rearrangement joins TRBV5-1 to TRBJ2-3; TRBD2 matches 14 bases. From germline, CDR1 is SGHRS and CDR2 YFSETQ. The V and J ends lost 0 bases and 1 base, in that order; junction bases with no gene match: 10. The CDR3 has 20 residues. Drawing the rest from reference TRBV5-1 and TRBJ2-3, the complete variable domain is KAGVTQTPRYLIKTRGQQVTLSCSPISGHRSVSWYQQTPGQGLQFLFEYFSETQRNKGNFPGRFSGRQFSNSRSEMNVSTLELGDSALYLCASSLGLAGGLPGRTDTQYFGPGTRLTVL.

This clonotype has only a few counts. The V gene is TRBV3-1, the J gene TRBJ2-2, with a tentative D call TRBD1 (6 bases). CDR3 length: 13 residues. Trimming shortened V by 6 bases and J by 5 bases, and 10 bases separated the two germline ends. CDR1 and CDR2 from the germline V gene are LGHDT and YNNKEL (reference sequence). The CDR3 DNA reads TGTGCCAGCAGTCACACAGGGACCGGGGAGCTGTTTTTT. It yields the protein CASSHTGTGELFF.

This clonotype showed up many times. The CDR3, as DNA: TGTGCCAGCTCAGGGGACAGCAAAAATTCACCCCTCCACTTT. Residues: CASSGDSKNSPLHF. This sequence joins TRBV18 and TRBJ1-6, with 7 bases aligning to TRBD1. The CDR3 is made up of 14 amino acids. Trimming cost V 5 bases and J 7 bases; bases outside gene matches: 5. The V gene's germline CDR1 is KGHSH and CDR2 LQKENI.

To note about this clonotype: Sequence at one end of the junction differs from germline and may be a read error. The gene calls are TRBV2 and TRBJ2-1; D is ambiguous. The germline CDR1 and CDR2 sequences are SNHLY and FYNNEI. The CDR3 has 14 residues. CDR3: CANSEGLTLNEQFF. CDR3 coding DNA: TGTGCCAACAGTGAAGGGTTAACACTTAATGAGCAGTTCTTC.

The chain employs TRBV6-1 and TRBJ1-2; 7 bases line up with TRBD1. The CDR3 runs to 15 residues. V shed 1 base, J shed 5 bases, and the junction held 7 bases outside the gene matches. CDR1 and CDR2 (germline): MNHNS, SASEGT. CDR3 coding DNA: TGTGCCAGCAGTGAAGTTTCGCCAGGGGGATATGGCTACACCTTC. Translated: CASSEVSPGGYGYTF.

This clonotype appeared a few times. The chain combines TRBV7-2 with TRBJ2-7; D uncertain. The V gene's germline CDR1 is SGHTA and CDR2 FQGNSA. CDR3 length: 14 amino acids. V gave up 6 bases and J gave up 6 bases, with 18 bases separating them. The chain's CDR3 is CASRESSFRIEQYF. As DNA, the CDR3 is TGTGCCAGCAGAGAAAGCAGCTTTAGGATCGAGCAGTACTTC.

This clonotype was counted only a few times. The chain uses TRBV12-3 or TRBV12-4 and TRBJ1-6, with TRBD1 matching 7 bases. The CDR3 has 16 amino acids. J gave up 0 bases and V 3 bases, and 2 bases lay outside the gene matches. This CDR3 reads CASSFRGTSYNSPLHF. CDR3 bases: TGTGCCAGCAGTTTCAGGGGGACCTCCTATAATTCACCCCTCCACTTT.

Notes on this clonotype: Just one base apart from a much larger clone, this may be a read error. The chain couples TRBV30 to TRBJ2-5; no clear D gene. In germline, CDR1 is GTSNPN, CDR2 SVGIG (reference sequence). The CDR3 has 13 amino acids. The DNA of the CDR3 is TGTGCCCGGAGTTGGTGGCACCGGGAGACCCAGTACTTC. Translation: CARSWWHRETQYF.

CDR3 protein: CATEGRTPQGEQYF. The CDR3 bases are TGTGCCACGGAGGGGCGGACTCCCCAGGGCGAGCAGTACTTC. V is TRBV24-1 and J is TRBJ2-7; D may be TRBD2 (6 bases). CDR3 length equals 14 residues. Trimming removed 10 bases at V and 6 bases at J, with 21 bases between. CDR1 and CDR2 (germline): KGHDR, SFDVKD.

The rearrangement links TRBV7-3 to TRBJ1-6, with a possible D match to TRBD1 (6 bases). With 5 bases removed from V and 7 bases from J, the gap between germline ends came to 15 bases. This CDR3 is built from 15 residues. Germline V gene lookup returns CDR1 SGHTA and CDR2 FQGTGA. The CDR3 region has the DNA TGTGCCAGCAGCCCTAGGGGACACCAAAATTCACCCCTCCACTTT. Amino acid sequence: CASSPRGHQNSPLHF.